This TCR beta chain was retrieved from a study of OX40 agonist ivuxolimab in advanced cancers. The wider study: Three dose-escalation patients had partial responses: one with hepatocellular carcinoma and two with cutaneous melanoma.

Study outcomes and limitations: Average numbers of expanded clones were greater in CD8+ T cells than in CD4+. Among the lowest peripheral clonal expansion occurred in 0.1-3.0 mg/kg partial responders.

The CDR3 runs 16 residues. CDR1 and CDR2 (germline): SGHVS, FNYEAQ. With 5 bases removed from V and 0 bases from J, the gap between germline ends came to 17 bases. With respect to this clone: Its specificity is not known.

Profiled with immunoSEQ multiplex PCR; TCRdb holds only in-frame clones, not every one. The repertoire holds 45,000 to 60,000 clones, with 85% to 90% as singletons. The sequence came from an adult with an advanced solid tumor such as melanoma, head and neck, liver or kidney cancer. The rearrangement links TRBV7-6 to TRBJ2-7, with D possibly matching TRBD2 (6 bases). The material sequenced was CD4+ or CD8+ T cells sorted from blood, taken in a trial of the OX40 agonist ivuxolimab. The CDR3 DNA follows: TGTGCCAGCAGCGCCAATTCCCGGGGGTTCTCCTACGAGCAGTACTTC. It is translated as CASSANSRGFSYEQYF.